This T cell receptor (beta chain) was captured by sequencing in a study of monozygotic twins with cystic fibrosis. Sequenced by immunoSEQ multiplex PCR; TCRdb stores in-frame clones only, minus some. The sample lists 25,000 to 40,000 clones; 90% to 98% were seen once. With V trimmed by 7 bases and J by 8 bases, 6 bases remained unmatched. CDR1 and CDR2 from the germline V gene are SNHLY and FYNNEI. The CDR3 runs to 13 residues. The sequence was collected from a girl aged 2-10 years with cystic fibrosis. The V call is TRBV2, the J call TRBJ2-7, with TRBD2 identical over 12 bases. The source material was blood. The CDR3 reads CASTTSGGSKQYF. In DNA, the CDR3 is TGTGCCAGCACAACTAGCGGGGGGTCCAAGCAGTACTTC.